The 15 T cell receptor beta chains reported below all come from one sample, sequenced in a study of blood T cell repertoires in COVID-19. The protocol was immunoSEQ multiplex PCR, while the TCRdb copy is restricted to in-frame clones and leaves out a portion. Among about 320,000 clones listed, around nine tenths were seen once. Specimen: PBMCs or T cells enriched from blood (not recorded which). These receptors originate from a young man who had recovered from COVID-19.

The chain has TRBV13 and TRBJ2-1; 8 positions agree with TRBD2. J gave up 3 bases and V 5 bases, and 9 bases lay outside the gene matches. Germline V gives CDR1 PRHDT, CDR2 FYEKMQ (reference sequence). There are 16 residues in the CDR3. CDR3 sequence reads: CASSPPLAVDYNEQFF. CDR3 nucleotide sequence: TGTGCCAGCAGCCCCCCACTAGCGGTTGACTACAATGAGCAGTTCTTC.

In its sample, this clone was seen once. V and J are TRBV2 and TRBJ2-7; 12 nucleotides align to TRBD2. V was clipped by 6 bases and J by 3 bases; unmatched bases: 6. Per germline, CDR1 SNHLY and CDR2 FYNNEI. CDR3 length: 15 amino acids. Written as DNA, the CDR3 is TGTGCCAGCAGAAGAGAGACTAGCGGGGGCTACGAGCAGTACTTC. Encoded protein: CASRRETSGGYEQYF.

The chain employs TRBV7-2 and TRBJ2-1; D may be TRBD2 (5 bases). There are 15 residues in the CDR3. Germline V gene sequence: CDR1 SGHTA, CDR2 FQGNSA. V was shortened by 4 bases and J by 5 bases, with 15 bases between the two germline ends. CDR3 DNA sequence: TGTGCCAGCAGCTGGGAGCGGAGGCATAACAATGAGCAGTTCTTC. Translated: CASSWERRHNNEQFF.

This clone was observed a single time. The chain couples TRBV7-9 to TRBJ1-1, with 9 bases lining up with TRBD1. Germline assignment: CDR1 SEHNR and CDR2 FQNEAQ (reference sequence). This CDR3 has 15 residues. Trimming took 5 bases from V and 0 from J; bases not matched to a gene: 4. This CDR3 reads CASSKGQGMNTEAFF. CDR3 DNA: TGTGCCAGCAGCAAAGGACAGGGGATGAACACTGAAGCTTTCTTT.

This chain uses TRBV5-1 with TRBJ2-3; the match to TRBD1 covers 10 bases. Germline CDR1 reads SGHRS; CDR2 reads YFSETQ. J gave up 5 bases and V 4 bases, and 10 bases lay outside the gene matches. The CDR3 runs 16 residues. The CDR3 region has the DNA TGCGCCAGCAGCATAAGACAGGGGGCGACCCGAGATACGCAGTATTTT. Amino acid sequence: CASSIRQGATRDTQYF.

The chain combines TRBV9 with TRBJ2-1; 8 bases match TRBD2. The CDR3 is 16 residues long. Germline V gene sequence: CDR1 SGDLS, CDR2 YYNGEE. V lost 0 bases and J lost 6; bases outside the gene matches: 8. This CDR3 reads CASSVGSGTRGNEQFF. CDR3 nucleotides: TGTGCCAGCAGCGTAGGGTCCGGGACTAGAGGCAATGAGCAGTTCTTC.

The rearrangement joins TRBV7-3 to TRBJ1-6; 7 bases fit TRBD1. Germline V CDR1 and CDR2: SGHTA, FQGTGA. The CDR3 length is 14 residues. V lost 4 bases, J lost 9 bases, and 6 bases stayed unmatched. CDR3 DNA: TGTGCCAGCAGCTCACAGGGGATAGGTTCACCCCTCCACTTT. This gives the protein CASSSQGIGSPLHF.

The chain links TRBV15 to TRBJ2-7, with 8 bases identical to TRBD1. V dropped 5 bases and J dropped 6; count of bases not matched to a gene: 6. This CDR3 has 13 amino acids. Germline assignment: CDR1 LNHNV and CDR2 YYDKDF (reference sequence). The CDR3 DNA reads TGTGCCACCAGCCTCGACAGGGGATCCGAGCAGTACTTC. Its protein product is CATSLDRGSEQYF.

CDR3 sequence (DNA): TGCGCCAGCAGCTTTACAGGGAACACTGAAGCTTTCTTT. Translation: CASSFTGNTEAFF. The gene calls are TRBV5-1 and TRBJ1-1, with TRBD1 as a possible D gene (5 bases). V was cut by 2 bases and J by 1 base, with 6 bases left in between. In germline, CDR1 is SGHRS, CDR2 YFSETQ. This CDR3 is built from 13 residues.

The chain carries TRBV19 and TRBJ1-1, with D possibly being TRBD1 (6 bases). Germline V CDR1 and CDR2: LNHDA, SQIVND (reference sequence). The V and J ends lost 3 bases and 1 base respectively, with 12 bases between them. The CDR3 extends over 15 amino acids. The CDR3 DNA follows: TGTGCCAGTAGTATGCAGGGGATGGCGAACACTGAAGCTTTCTTT. It codes for CASSMQGMANTEAFF.

The rearrangement uses TRBV30 and TRBJ1-1, with D unclear. Germline assignment: CDR1 GTSNPN and CDR2 SVGIG (reference sequence). The V end was cut by 5 bases, the J end by 2 bases, with 18 bases between. This CDR3 is 15 amino acids long. The CDR3 loop reads CAWSPVGRGNTEAFF. For the CDR3, the DNA is TGTGCCTGGTCCCCCGTGGGCCGGGGAAACACTGAAGCTTTCTTT.

This clone was counted between two and nine times. V and J are TRBV18 and TRBJ2-2; D is unclear. Trimming removed 0 bases at V and 7 bases at J, with 6 bases between. CDR1 is KGHSH, CDR2 LQKENI, per germline. CDR3 length: 13 amino acids. The CDR3, as DNA: TGTGCCAGCTCACCACCGAGCGTCGGGGAGCTGTTTTTT. Amino acids: CASSPPSVGELFF.

This chain links TRBV6-5 with TRBJ2-7; maybe TRBD1 (5 bases). The CDR3 sequence is 13 residues long. Germline V lookup: CDR1 MNHEY, CDR2 SVGAGI. Trimming took off 7 bases at V and 2 bases at J, with 12 bases between the two ends. The CDR3 DNA follows: TGTGCCAGCACCCGGACAATTACCTACGAGCAGTACTTC. Translated: CASTRTITYEQYF.

V gene TRBV30 combines with J gene TRBJ1-1, with D uncertain. Trimming took 1 base from V and 3 from J, leaving 9 bases between them. The length of the CDR3 is 13 residues. Germline assignment: CDR1 GTSNPN and CDR2 SVGIG (reference sequence). CDR3 nucleotides: TGTGCCTGGAGTGCCGGGGATTACACTGAAGCTTTCTTT. Translating it yields CAWSAGDYTEAFF.

This clone was seen only once. This sequence joins TRBV12-3 or TRBV12-4 and TRBJ1-2; unclear D gene. Trimming took off 3 bases at V and 1 base at J, with 6 bases between the two ends. This CDR3 has 13 residues. The DNA for the CDR3 is TGTGCCAGCAGTTTCGTATTTAACTATGGCTACACCTTC. Protein product: CASSFVFNYGYTF.